This T cell receptor beta chain comes out of a study of T cell responses to AZD1222 COVID-19 vaccine. Germline CDR1 and CDR2: LNHDA and SQIVND (reference sequence). This CDR3 comprises 17 residues. Deletions cut 4 bases from V and 4 bases from J, with 19 bases between. General study results and limits: With two AZD1222 doses given, Spike-specific TCR breadth and depth both rose. Repertoire sampling occurred only after the peak T cell response.

Data came from immunoSEQ multiplex PCR; TCRdb stores just in-frame clones and leaves some out. Of some 170,000 clones in the sample, roughly 90% were seen once. Remarks on this clone: What it binds is not known.

The source material was peripheral blood, sampled 28 days after the second AZD1222 dose. This clonotype was obtained from an adult who received the AZD1222 COVID-19 vaccine. This chain links TRBV19 with TRBJ2-2; D gene unclear. The CDR3 region has the DNA TGTGCCAGTAGTACGGTGGGTCTAACATCCCGCACCGGGGAGCTGTTTTTT. Encoded protein: CASSTVGLTSRTGELFF.